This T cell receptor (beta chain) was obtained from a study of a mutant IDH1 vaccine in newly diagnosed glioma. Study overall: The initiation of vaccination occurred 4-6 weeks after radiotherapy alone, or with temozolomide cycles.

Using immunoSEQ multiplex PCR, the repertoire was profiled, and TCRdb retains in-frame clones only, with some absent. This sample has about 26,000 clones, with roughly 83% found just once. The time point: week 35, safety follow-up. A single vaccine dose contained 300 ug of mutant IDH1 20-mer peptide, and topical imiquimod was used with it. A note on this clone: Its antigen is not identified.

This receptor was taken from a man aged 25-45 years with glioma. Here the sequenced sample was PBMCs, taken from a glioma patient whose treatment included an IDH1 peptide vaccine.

The chain's CDR3 is CASSAGRWSNQPQHF. The CDR3 nucleotides are TGTGCCAGCAGCGCTGGACGGTGGAGCAATCAGCCCCAGCATTTT. The chain employs TRBV5-6 and TRBJ1-5; D not resolved. CDR3 length: 15 residues. V lost 4 bases and J 1 base, leaving 12 bases between the germline ends. Germline CDR1 reads SGHDT; CDR2 reads YYEEEE.